Shown below are 17 T cell receptor beta chains from a single sample sequenced in a study of cytomegalovirus exposure and HLA in healthy donors. The study ran its PCR with 60 Vbeta and 13 Jbeta primers. Clones were read by immunoSEQ multiplex PCR, and TCRdb kept only the in-frame ones, dropping some. The sample holds 140,000 or so clones, 60% to 80% seen once. The sequenced material came from PBMCs. The receptors stem from a woman between 25 and 40 years old in good health and CMV-seronegative.

This rearrangement joins TRBV28 to TRBJ1-5; D ambiguous. CDR1 and CDR2 from the germline V gene are MDHEN and SYDVKM. The V and J ends lost 8 bases and 5 bases respectively, with 16 bases between them. The CDR3 length is 14 residues. The CDR3 sequence: CASGGLTRDQPQHF. CDR3 nucleotide sequence: TGTGCCAGCGGAGGTTTGACAAGAGATCAGCCCCAGCATTTT.

The chain recombines TRBV6-1 with TRBJ1-1, with 7 positions matching TRBD1. The CDR3 runs to 15 residues. J gave up 0 bases and V 4 bases, and 5 bases lay outside the gene matches. CDR1 and CDR2 from the germline V gene are MNHNS and SASEGT. The CDR3 here is CASSARDSMNTEAFF. CDR3 sequence (DNA): TGTGCCAGCAGTGCCAGGGACAGCATGAACACTGAAGCTTTCTTT.

This clone came up a few times. The sample contains more than one DNA sequence encoding this CDR3. The gene calls are TRBV6-1 and TRBJ2-3, with D unresolved. CDR1 is MNHNS and CDR2 is SASEGT in the germline V gene. With 7 bases removed from V and 3 bases from J, the gap between germline ends came to 8 bases. This CDR3 has 12 amino acids. The CDR3 bases are TGTGCCAGCAATGATAGAACAGATACGCAGTATTTT. This codes for CASNDRTDTQYF.

This sequence joins TRBV7-8 and TRBJ1-5, with a tentative D call TRBD1 (6 bases). There are 14 residues in the CDR3. The germline V gene has CDR1 SGHVS and CDR2 FQNEAQ. The V end lost 5 bases, the J end lost 7 bases, and 15 bases lay between the germline ends. CDR3 loop: CASSRRQVMQPQHF. CDR3 sequence (DNA): TGTGCCAGCAGCCGACGACAGGTTATGCAGCCCCAGCATTTT.

V usage is TRBV18 and J usage is TRBJ1-6, with 7 bases identical to TRBD1. The CDR3 consists of 13 residues. J was trimmed by 8 bases and V by 5 bases; bases with no gene match: 3. Germline CDR1 reads KGHSH; CDR2 reads LQKENI. Written as DNA, the CDR3 is TGTGCCAGCTCAACAGACAGGGATTCACCCCTCCACTTT. It yields the protein CASSTDRDSPLHF.

The gene calls are TRBV12-5 and TRBJ2-1; 7 bases agree with TRBD1. Germline CDR1 and CDR2: LGHNT and FRNRAP. The CDR3 length is 16 residues. V lost 5 bases and J lost 2; bases outside the gene matches: 9. CDR3 in DNA: TGTGCTAGTGGTACCTCCGGGACAGTGACCTACAATGAGCAGTTCTTC. Its translation is CASGTSGTVTYNEQFF.

This clone appeared once. V usage is TRBV11-1 and J usage is TRBJ1-2; 9 positions match TRBD1. Germline V gene data show CDR1 as SGHAT and CDR2 as FQDESV (reference sequence). V was pared by 4 bases and J by 6 bases, with 15 bases of the junction left unmatched. The CDR3 has 17 residues. The DNA for the CDR3 is TGTGCCAGCAGCTCTCGTCGAATGACCGGGACAGGGAATGGCTACACCTTC. This encodes CASSSRRMTGTGNGYTF.

This clone appeared once. This chain joins TRBV4-3 and TRBJ2-1; possibly TRBD2 for D (5 bases). Germline CDR1 LGHNA, CDR2 YSLEER. The CDR3 length is 14 residues. Deletions cut 5 bases from V and 9 bases from J, with 17 bases between. In nucleotides, the CDR3 is TGCGCCAGCAGCTGGACTGGACTCGGAGCTGAGCAGTTCTTC. Its translation is CASSWTGLGAEQFF.

The gene calls are TRBV13 and TRBJ1-1; weak D call: TRBD1 (6 bases). The ends were cut back, 4 bases at V and 4 bases at J, with 16 bases in the middle. Germline CDR1 reads PRHDT; CDR2 reads FYEKMQ (reference sequence). CDR3 length: 15 residues. The CDR3 region is CASSSRGLGITEAFF. The CDR3 DNA sequence: TGTGCCAGCAGCTCCAGGGGCCTGGGGATCACTGAAGCTTTCTTT.

This clone was picked up a small number of times. This chain uses TRBV15 with TRBJ1-2; D not certain. V was cut by 5 bases and J by 0 bases, with 10 bases left in between. Germline CDR1 and CDR2: LNHNV and YYDKDF (reference sequence). There are 14 residues in the CDR3. Here the CDR3 DNA reads TGTGCCACCAGCTTGCTTATAGCTAACTATGGCTACACCTTC. Residues: CATSLLIANYGYTF.

CDR3: CASSYGPDRGKNIQYF. CDR3 DNA sequence: TGTGCCAGCAGTTACGGTCCTGACAGGGGTAAAAACATTCAGTACTTC. The V call is TRBV6-5, the J call TRBJ2-4; 8 bases agree with TRBD1. V was pared by 2 bases and J by 4 bases, with 7 bases of the junction left unmatched. The CDR3 is 16 amino acids. Germline V gene data show CDR1 as MNHEY and CDR2 as SVGAGI.

This clone was seen just once. V and J are TRBV19 and TRBJ2-2; TRBD2 agrees at 10 bases. The V gene's germline CDR1 is LNHDA and CDR2 SQIVND (reference sequence). V shed 2 bases, J shed 7 bases, and the junction held 7 bases outside the gene matches. This CDR3 has 16 amino acids. DNA for the CDR3: TGTGCCAGTAGTATAAACAGCGGGGGGGCCGGCGGGGAGCTGTTTTTT. It specifies CASSINSGGAGGELFF.

The V and J genes are TRBV30 and TRBJ1-2, with D unclear. Germline CDR1 and CDR2: GTSNPN and SVGIG (reference sequence). V dropped 6 bases and J dropped 7 bases, with 18 bases sitting between them. This CDR3 is built from 13 residues. The CDR3: CACVGSFSFGYTF. CDR3 DNA: TGTGCCTGCGTGGGCAGTTTCTCTTTTGGCTACACCTTC.

This chain joins TRBV9 and TRBJ1-1, with TRBD1 matching over 7 bases. CDR1 is SGDLS, CDR2 YYNGEE, per germline. This CDR3 region has 15 residues. Trimming at V came to 4 bases and at J to 1 base, leaving 7 bases not matched to a gene. This CDR3 is CASSLTGDRNTEAFF. The CDR3 nucleotides are TGTGCCAGCAGCCTAACAGGGGATAGGAACACTGAAGCTTTCTTT.

This rearrangement joins TRBV9 to TRBJ1-4, with D maybe TRBD1 (5 bases). V lost 0 bases and J 5 bases, leaving 14 bases between the germline ends. The germline V gene has CDR1 SGDLS and CDR2 YYNGEE. The CDR3 runs to 16 residues. This CDR3 is CASSVGPAGPNEKLFF. CDR3 DNA: TGTGCCAGCAGCGTAGGCCCTGCAGGGCCGAATGAAAAACTGTTTTTT.

The rearrangement joins TRBV15 to TRBJ1-1, with D possibly TRBD1 on 5 matching bases. Germline V lookup: CDR1 LNHNV, CDR2 YYDKDF (reference sequence). The CDR3 extends over 14 amino acids. V lost 0 bases and J 4 bases, leaving 9 bases between the germline ends. The CDR3 loop reads CATSRDSRGTEAFF. As DNA, the CDR3 is TGTGCCACCAGCAGAGATTCTAGGGGCACTGAAGCTTTCTTT.

This clone showed up just a few times. The chain couples TRBV19 to TRBJ2-1; the match to TRBD1 covers 9 bases. Germline-derived CDR1 and CDR2 are LNHDA and SQIVND (reference sequence). The V gene end was trimmed by 5 bases and the J gene end by 4 bases; junction bases not matched to a gene: 6. This CDR3 has 15 residues. The CDR3 loop is CASSQTGGGYNEQFF. CDR3 nucleotide sequence: TGTGCCAGTAGTCAGACAGGGGGGGGGTACAATGAGCAGTTCTTC.